This is a list of T cell receptor beta chains from one sample in a study of human T cells and chemical hapten exposure. TCRdb re-derived calls from the RACE reads in MiXCR, one entry per CDR3 protein. Of roughly 120,000 distinct CDR3 sequences in the sample, 9.2% are singletons; the top ten hold approximately 2.8%. Sequenced here: whole blood, sampled in connection with sensitization to the hapten diphenylcyclopropenone (DPC). The receptors derive from a woman aged 40 to 50 with alopecia areata. Some clones in this sample may be carry-over from other donors' samples. Both conserved end residues are part of each CDR3. D genes are given only for firm matches. Size is omitted from some rows. Given values are once, few, many or a class for expanded clones.

j_call	v_call	d_call	clone_size	cdr3_nt	cdr3_aa
TRBJ2-1	TRBV27	.	few	TGTGCCAGCAGTTTAAAACTAAGCTACAATGAGCAGTTCTTC	CASSLKLSYNEQFF
TRBJ1-3	TRBV20-1	.	many	TGCAGTGCAGCTGTTGGGGCTGGAAACACCATATATTTT	CSAAVGAGNTIYF
TRBJ2-3	TRBV20-1	.	many	TGCAGTGCTACTGGGGGTGTAACAGATACGCAGTATTTT	CSATGGVTDTQYF
TRBJ1-4	TRBV4-1	.	many	TGCGCCAGCAGCCAAGGTCAGGGTTGGGAAAAACTGTTTTTT	CASSQGQGWEKLFF
TRBJ1-2	TRBV6-5	TRBD1	many	TGTGCCACCCACACCCGGGACAGGGGGCCGAATGGCTACACCTTC	CATHTRDRGPNGYTF
TRBJ2-7	TRBV5-1	TRBD2	.	TGCGCCAGCAGCGCGACTAGCGGGGGTAACGAGCAGTACTTC	CASSATSGGNEQYF
TRBJ1-3	TRBV15	.	many	TGTGCCACCAGCAGAGATCGGGGGACTGGAAACACCATATATTTT	CATSRDRGTGNTIYF
TRBJ1-2	TRBV5-6	.	.	TGTGCCAGCAGCTTCCCGGGAGAGGGGAGCGCGGGAAATGGCTACACCTTC	CASSFPGEGSAGNGYTF
TRBJ1-2	TRBV30	.	.	TGTGCCTGGAGTGTACGGGACGCGAGCGGCTACACCTTC	CAWSVRDASGYTF
TRBJ1-4	TRBV20-1	TRBD1	.	TGCAGTGTTAGGGGGACAGGACCTAATGAAAAACTGTTTTTT	CSVRGTGPNEKLFF
TRBJ2-2	TRBV29-1	.	many	TGCAGCGTGAGGCAGGACGGTAACACCGGGGAGCTGTTTTTT	CSVRQDGNTGELFF
TRBJ1-5	TRBV7-2	.	many	TGTGCCAGCAGCTTAGGTGGTGGCAATCAGCCCCAGCATTTT	CASSLGGGNQPQHF
TRBJ1-1	TRBV30	TRBD1	many	TGTGCCTGGAGGGGGGACAGGGTCCGTGGCGCTGAAGCTTTCTTT	CAWRGDRVRGAEAFF
TRBJ2-3	TRBV5-1	.	many	TGCGCCAGCAGCCCCGGGACCGTTAAGGTCACCGATACGCAGTATTTT	CASSPGTVKVTDTQYF
TRBJ1-1	TRBV18	TRBD1	.	TGTGCCAGCTCACAGGGACAGTACACTGAAGCTTTCTTT	CASSQGQYTEAFF
TRBJ1-3	TRBV6-5	TRBD1	many	TGTGCCAGCAGACCTATCGGGACAGGCCTAAGCTCTGGAAACACCATATATTTT	CASRPIGTGLSSGNTIYF
TRBJ2-7	TRBV7-2	.	many	TGTGCCAGCAGCTTAGGTTCAGGACTAGGGGGTGAGCAGTACTTC	CASSLGSGLGGEQYF
TRBJ1-2	TRBV30	.	.	TGTGCCTGGAGTCTAAAACGGAGCTACACCTTC	CAWSLKRSYTF
TRBJ1-1	TRBV6-6	.	many	TGTGCCAGCAGTTACTCGCATCTGGCAGACTACACTGAAGCTTTCTTT	CASSYSHLADYTEAFF
TRBJ1-4	TRBV29-1	TRBD1	.	TGCAGCGTACTGGGACAGGGGAAATCTAATGAAAAACTGTTTTTT	CSVLGQGKSNEKLFF
TRBJ1-5	TRBV7-9	.	many	TGTGCCAGCAGCCCCTACCCCGTAAGATATAGCAATCAGCCCCAGCATTTT	CASSPYPVRYSNQPQHF
TRBJ1-5	TRBV12-3/TRBV12-4	TRBD1	many	TGTGCCAGCAGCCGAGGGACAGGGCGAGCGGATCAGCCCCAGCATTTT	CASSRGTGRADQPQHF
TRBJ2-1	TRBV24-1	.	many	TGTGCCACCAGTGAAGCGGGCGGATACTCGGAGCAGTTCTTC	CATSEAGGYSEQFF
TRBJ2-1	TRBV12-3/TRBV12-4	.	few	TGTGCCAGCAGTTTCAGCTCAGGGCTAGGCAATGAGCAGTTCTTC	CASSFSSGLGNEQFF
TRBJ2-7	TRBV28	.	.	TGTGCCAGCAGTTTAGAGGGATTCCCCTACGAGCAGTACTTC	CASSLEGFPYEQYF
TRBJ2-2	TRBV19	.	many	TGTGCCAGTAGTGCCAGGGACTGGTACACCGGGGAGCTGTTTTTT	CASSARDWYTGELFF
TRBJ2-3	TRBV21-1	.	many	TGTGCCAGCAGCCGAGCGGGCGGAATGGGGACAGATACGCAGTATTTT	CASSRAGGMGTDTQYF
TRBJ2-7	TRBV6-5	.	.	TGTGCCAGCAGTTACTCGCGGACCGAGCAGTACTTC	CASSYSRTEQYF
TRBJ2-2	TRBV2	.	few	TGTGCCACGCTGGAGGGGGCTTTGAACACCGGGGAGCTGTTTTTT	CATLEGALNTGELFF
TRBJ2-3	TRBV4-2	TRBD2	few	TGTGCCAGCAGCCAAGAGCGCGGGGGTGGTTCCACAGATACGCAGTATTTT	CASSQERGGGSTDTQYF
TRBJ2-2	TRBV12-3/TRBV12-4	.	few	TGTGCCAGCAGTTGGTCGTCCGGGGAGCTGTTTTTT	CASSWSSGELFF
TRBJ2-1	TRBV20-1	.	.	TGCAGTGCCCAGAGGTCGGCAGGGGGGTGGGATGAGCAGTTCTTC	CSAQRSAGGWDEQFF
TRBJ1-5	TRBV27	.	many	TGTGCCAGCAGTTTACAGGGCCTCGGTCAGCCCCAGCATTTT	CASSLQGLGQPQHF